The subject of this entry is one T cell receptor (beta chain). TCRdb reprocessed the 5' RACE reads; each CDR3 protein has one entry and no DNA is given. The table lists over 200,000 distinct CDR3 sequences. The data originate from a study of monozygotic twins with inflammatory bowel disease. Sequencing used blood. The TCR comes from a human donor with ulcerative colitis or Crohn's disease, or a healthy co-twin of an affected twin (not recorded which).

The CDR3 loop is CASSLSITGELFF. This chain uses TRBV5-5 with TRBJ2-2. Germline V gene data show CDR1 as SGHKS and CDR2 as YYEKEE (reference sequence). CDR3 length: 13 amino acids.